Listed below are T cell receptor beta chains from one sample, sequenced in a study of blood T cells in healthy people across ages. MiXCR, applied by TCRdb to the 5' RACE reads, yields one record per CDR3 protein. The sample carries around 1,500,000 distinct CDR3 sequences, over 25% recorded once. Material for sequencing was blood. The receptors stem from a woman aged 25 to 45 in good health. Each CDR3 is given with its conserved first and last residue. The D gene is left open where the match is weak. Size is stated for part of the rows, as once, few or many counts, or as a class when the clone is expanded.

v_gene	d_gene	j_gene	abundance	CDR3nt	CDR3aa
TRBV11-2	TRBD2	TRBJ2-4	NA	TGTGCCAGCAGCCCAGGACTAGCGGGGGGGACCGTTTTAAACATTCAGTACTTC	CASSPGLAGGTVLNIQYF
TRBV5-1	NA	TRBJ2-7	many	TGTGCCAGCAGCCGCGACGGCTACGAGCAGTACTTC	CASSRDGYEQYF
TRBV12-3/TRBV12-4	NA	TRBJ1-1	NA	TGTGCCAGCAGACCCCCCTGGGGGAACACTGAAGCTTTCTTT	CASRPPWGNTEAFF
TRBV6-5	NA	TRBJ1-5	NA	TGTGTCAGTACTCGCAATCAGCCCCAGCATTTT	CVSTRNQPQHF
TRBV12-3/TRBV12-4	NA	TRBJ2-7	few	TGTGCCAGCAGCCCTGGGGATGGGCGGGGGCAGTACTTC	CASSPGDGRGQYF
TRBV5-1	NA	TRBJ2-5	few	TGCGCCAGCAGCTCGGGACTGAGACAACAAGAGACCCAGTACTTC	CASSSGLRQQETQYF
TRBV5-6	NA	TRBJ2-1	few	TGTGCCAGCAGCTTGAACGGCAGGGGGGATGAGCAGTTCTTC	CASSLNGRGDEQFF
TRBV5-5	NA	TRBJ1-2	NA	TGTGCCAGCAGCCCTATACCAGGGGCAGGGCTGTTCTATGGCTACACCTTC	CASSPIPGAGLFYGYTF
TRBV5-1	TRBD1	TRBJ1-1	NA	TGCGCCAGCAGCTCGACAGGGATCAACACTGAAGCTTTCTTT	CASSSTGINTEAFF
TRBV5-1	TRBD2	TRBJ2-3	many	TGCGCCAGCAGCTTGGCAGCGGGAGTGACAGATACGCAGTATTTT	CASSLAAGVTDTQYF
TRBV6-6	NA	TRBJ2-1	many	TGTGCCAGCAGTTACTCCCGCGGGGATGAGCAGTTCTTC	CASSYSRGDEQFF